Each of the 2 T cell receptor beta chains below was sequenced from the same sample in a study of HIV-infected patients and healthy controls. All unsorted peripheral T cells were captured because whole blood was used without fractionation. Alpha and beta constant-region primers primed reverse transcription of about 500 ng RNA. Separate chain-specific third strand synthesis with multiplexing indices produced the alpha and beta libraries. One entry per CDR3 protein, called by TCRdb with MiXCR from the 5' RACE reads. The data hold some 20,000 distinct CDR3 sequences, with approximately 12% observed a single time. The sequenced sample was blood. Source of these receptors: an adult in good health.

This clonotype was observed a few times. The chain couples TRBV5-5 to TRBJ2-1; no clear D. CDR3 length: 17 amino acids. V gave up 0 bases and J gave up 0 bases, with 13 bases separating them. The V gene's germline CDR1 is SGHKS and CDR2 YYEKEE (reference sequence). CDR3 coding DNA: TGTGCCAGCAGCTTGGTCTTAAGCGACCCCTCCTACAATGAGCAGTTCTTC. Protein sequence: CASSLVLSDPSYNEQFF.

The table lists this clonotype with many counts. The rearrangement uses TRBV9 and TRBJ2-2, with unresolved D. This CDR3 comprises 15 residues. Germline lookup yields CDR1 SGDLS and CDR2 YYNGEE. Trimming took 0 bases from V and 2 from J, leaving 8 bases between them. The CDR3 nucleotides read TGTGCCAGCAGCGTAGACCCATTTAACACCGGGGAGCTGTTTTTT. Amino acid sequence: CASSVDPFNTGELFF.